Each of the 32 T cell receptor beta chains below was sequenced from the same sample in a study of blood T cell repertoires in COVID-19. The data were produced by immunoSEQ multiplex PCR, yet TCRdb's version contains in-frame clones alone and is incomplete. The sample has about 120,000 clones; 90% are singletons. The material sequenced was peripheral blood. The receptor set was obtained from a woman in her sixties or seventies with COVID-19, enrolled during active disease.

This clone was detected only once. CDR3 in amino acids: CASSQIWTLNTEAFF. The DNA for the CDR3 is TGCGCCAGCAGCCAAATTTGGACTCTGAACACTGAAGCTTTCTTT. The chain recombines TRBV4-1 with TRBJ1-1; D uncertain. V was pared by 2 bases and J by 0 bases, with 10 bases between. Germline assignment: CDR1 MGHRA and CDR2 YSYEKL. The length of the CDR3 is 15 residues.

The rearrangement links TRBV15 to TRBJ1-2; weak D call: TRBD1 (6 bases). With 0 bases removed from V and 7 bases from J, the gap between germline ends came to 15 bases. Germline CDR1 is LNHNV and CDR2 is YYDKDF (reference sequence). This CDR3 contains 15 residues. The CDR3: CATSRELGTYSGYTF. In nucleotides, the CDR3 is TGTGCCACCAGCAGAGAATTGGGGACATACTCTGGCTACACCTTC.

The chain joins TRBV5-6 to TRBJ2-7; weak D call: TRBD1 (5 bases). Trimming pared 0 bases from V and 7 bases from J, leaving 8 bases between. The CDR3 spans 12 residues. Germline V lookup: CDR1 SGHDT, CDR2 YYEEEE. The CDR3 loop is CASSLEGSEQYF. DNA of the CDR3: TGTGCCAGCAGCTTGGAGGGGTCGGAGCAGTACTTC.

The V call is TRBV10-3, the J call TRBJ1-1; TRBD1 agrees at 7 bases. Per the germline V gene, CDR1 is ENHRY and CDR2 is SYGVKD. With 4 bases clipped from V and 3 bases from J, the junction kept 5 bases outside the gene matches. This CDR3 is 14 amino acids long. CDR3 bases: TGTGCCATCAGTGCAGACAGGGATTACACTGAAGCTTTCTTT. Its translation: CAISADRDYTEAFF.

This clone was counted once. V usage is TRBV19 and J usage is TRBJ1-2, with D perhaps TRBD1 (5 bases). The CDR3 runs to 12 residues. Germline assignment: CDR1 LNHDA and CDR2 SQIVND (reference sequence). V lost 7 bases to trimming and J lost 2 bases, with 8 bases between them. The CDR3 DNA is TGTGCCAGTAAGACAGTAAACTATGGCTACACCTTC. Its translation: CASKTVNYGYTF.

The chain combines TRBV9 with TRBJ2-3; the D is unclear. The V and J ends lost 4 bases and 2 bases respectively, with 14 bases between them. Per the germline V gene, CDR1 is SGDLS and CDR2 is YYNGEE. This CDR3 comprises 15 residues. The CDR3 protein is CASSPRRSSTDTQYF. The CDR3 region has the DNA TGTGCCAGCAGCCCCCGGCGGAGTTCCACAGATACGCAGTATTTT.

The chain couples TRBV7-9 to TRBJ1-5, with 7 nucleotides matching TRBD1. V dropped 3 bases and J dropped 7; count of bases not matched to a gene: 12. CDR1 and CDR2 from the germline V gene are SEHNR and FQNEAQ (reference sequence). The CDR3 covers 16 residues. The CDR3 loop is CASSFSTGAGGQPQHF. In nucleotides, the CDR3 is TGTGCCAGCAGCTTCTCCACAGGGGCCGGAGGACAGCCCCAGCATTTT.

The rearrangement uses TRBV3-1 (or the pseudogene TRBV3-2) and TRBJ1-3; the D gene is possibly TRBD1 (5 bases). V was pared by 1 base and J by 0 bases, with 10 bases between. CDR1 is LGHDT and CDR2 is YNNKEL in the germline V gene (reference sequence). The CDR3 sequence is 16 residues long. CDR3 nucleotides: TGTGCCAGCAGCCAAGGCATAGGGGACTCTGGAAACACCATATATTTT. Its translation is CASSQGIGDSGNTIYF.

The chain links TRBV4-2 to TRBJ1-2, with 8 bases fitting TRBD1. Germline V CDR1 and CDR2: LGHNA, YNFKEQ. The CDR3 loop spans 15 amino acids. The junction had 9 bases not matched to a gene; V was cut back by 4 bases and J by 5 bases. DNA of the CDR3: TGTGCCAGCAGCCCCGGACAGGGCGTGAGGTATGGCTACACCTTC. Its protein product is CASSPGQGVRYGYTF.

The chain uses TRBV5-6 and TRBJ1-1; tentative D call: TRBD1 (5 bases). The CDR3 length is 13 residues. The germline V gene encodes CDR1 SGHDT and CDR2 YYEEEE. Trimming left V 0 bases short and J 7 bases short, with 10 bases between. The CDR3 coding sequence is TGTGCCAGCAGCTTGGCCTTCGGGGGTGAAGCTTTCTTT. Amino acid sequence: CASSLAFGGEAFF.

The chain joins TRBV30 to TRBJ1-2, with 10 bases fitting TRBD1. Losses at the gene ends were 4 bases for V and 14 bases for J; bases not matched to a gene: 7. The CDR3 runs 11 residues. Looked up from germline, CDR1 is GTSNPN and CDR2 is SVGIG (reference sequence). CDR3 region: CAWIQTGGETF. The CDR3 coding sequence is TGTGCCTGGATTCAGACAGGGGGCGAAACCTTC.

This chain links TRBV18 with TRBJ2-1, with TRBD2 matching over 7 bases. J gave up 0 bases and V 4 bases, and 9 bases lay outside the gene matches. The length of the CDR3 is 17 residues. CDR1 is KGHSH and CDR2 is LQKENI in the germline V gene. The DNA for the CDR3 is TGTGCCAGCTCACGTAGTGGGCGGGGGAGCTCCTACAATGAGCAGTTCTTC. Its protein product is CASSRSGRGSSYNEQFF.

The gene calls are TRBV7-9 and TRBJ1-1; D is perhaps TRBD1 (5 bases). V was pared by 1 base and J by 11 bases, with 14 bases between. CDR1 and CDR2 from the germline V gene are SEHNR and FQNEAQ (reference sequence). CDR3 size: 13 residues. Here the CDR3 reads CASSLGGLRSAFF. The CDR3 DNA is TGTGCCAGCAGCTTAGGGGGCCTGAGGAGCGCTTTCTTT.

V and J are TRBV5-5 and TRBJ1-1; 8 bases are shared with TRBD1. The CDR3 is made up of 17 amino acids. Germline CDR1 and CDR2: SGHKS and YYEKEE (reference sequence). V lost 4 bases and J lost 5; bases outside the gene matches: 16. The CDR3: CASSDGQGGVRRTEAFF. CDR3 in DNA: TGTGCCAGCAGCGATGGACAGGGCGGGGTTCGGCGGACTGAAGCTTTCTTT.

The chain joins TRBV7-9 to TRBJ2-3; 10 nucleotides agree with TRBD2. This CDR3 region has 17 residues. The germline V gene has CDR1 SEHNR and CDR2 FQNEAQ (reference sequence). V was pared by 4 bases and J by 2 bases, with 9 bases of the junction left unmatched. The CDR3, as DNA: TGTGCCAGCAGCTCCCCCGGGACTAGCGTCCTCACAGATACGCAGTATTTT. Its protein product is CASSSPGTSVLTDTQYF.

This chain joins TRBV4-2 and TRBJ2-3, with D possibly being TRBD1 (6 bases). Germline values: CDR1 LGHNA, CDR2 YNFKEQ. V was clipped by 3 bases and J by 7 bases, with 11 bases between them. CDR3 length: 13 residues. The CDR3 loop is CASSQNRANTQYF. In nucleotides, the CDR3 is TGTGCCAGCAGCCAGAACAGGGCAAATACGCAGTATTTT.

The chain carries TRBV7-3 and TRBJ2-3, with unresolved D. Germline CDR1 reads SGHTA; CDR2 reads FQGTGA. The V and J ends lost 4 bases and 3 bases respectively, with 8 bases between them. The CDR3 covers 13 residues. This CDR3 is CASSSSATDTQYF. CDR3 coding DNA: TGTGCCAGCAGCTCCAGCGCGACAGATACGCAGTATTTT.

The chain recombines TRBV7-9 with TRBJ2-7; 8 bases are a match to TRBD1. Per the germline V gene, CDR1 is SEHNR and CDR2 is FQNEAQ (reference sequence). Unmatched junction bases numbered 7, after V lost 4 bases and J lost 2 bases. The CDR3 extends over 15 amino acids. The DNA of the CDR3 is TGTGCCAGCAGCTCTCAGGGGGCGCCGGCCTACGAGCAGTACTTC. This codes for CASSSQGAPAYEQYF.

V gene TRBV5-6 combines with J gene TRBJ1-6; TRBD1 might be the D (5 bases). The CDR3 loop spans 14 amino acids. From germline, CDR1 is SGHDT and CDR2 YYEEEE. Between the trimmed V and J ends, which lost 0 bases and 6 bases, there was a span of 7 bases. DNA for the CDR3: TGTGCCAGCAGCTTGGGACAGATTAATTCACCCCTCCACTTT. As protein: CASSLGQINSPLHF.

The chain recombines TRBV19 with TRBJ1-3; D ambiguous. The germline V and J ends were trimmed by 5 bases and 0 bases, with 11 bases remaining between them. The germline V gene has CDR1 LNHDA and CDR2 SQIVND (reference sequence). The CDR3 runs 15 residues. CDR3 in DNA: TGTGCCAGTAGTTTCCTTCGGGGCTCTGGAAACACCATATATTTT. Its translation is CASSFLRGSGNTIYF. The full variable domain, its missing parts supplied by reference TRBV19 and TRBJ1-3, is DGGITQSPKYLFRKEGQNVTLSCEQNLNHDAMYWYRQDPGQGLRLIYYSQIVNDFQKGDIAEGYSVSREKKESFPLTVTSAQKNPTAFYLCASSFLRGSGNTIYFGEGSWLTVV.

The chain couples TRBV6-6 to TRBJ2-7; tentatively, D is TRBD2 (7 bases). The germline V and J ends were trimmed by 6 bases and 2 bases, with 20 bases remaining between them. This CDR3 has 16 amino acids. CDR1 is MNHNY, CDR2 SVGAGI, per germline (reference sequence). Written as DNA, the CDR3 is TGTGCCAGCAGCCTTAGGGGGGGGGCTTCAACCTACGAGCAGTACTTC. Its protein product is CASSLRGGASTYEQYF.

V is TRBV5-1 and J is TRBJ2-1, with TRBD2 matching over 15 bases. This CDR3 is 18 amino acids long. V gave up 0 bases and J gave up 3 bases; unmatched junction bases: 4. CDR1 SGHRS and CDR2 YFSETQ come from the germline V gene. CDR3 residues: CASSLEGLAGGFYNEQFF. DNA for the CDR3: TGCGCCAGCAGCTTGGAGGGACTAGCGGGGGGATTCTACAATGAGCAGTTCTTC.

The V call is TRBV2, the J call TRBJ2-7, with D maybe TRBD1 (5 bases). This CDR3 region has 12 residues. V gave up 9 bases and J gave up 7 bases, with 16 bases separating them. Germline V gene data show CDR1 as SNHLY and CDR2 as FYNNEI. The CDR3 coding sequence is TGTGCCAGAGAAGGGGAAACGGGTGAGCAGTACTTC. It translates to CAREGETGEQYF.

V gene TRBV5-1 combines with J gene TRBJ1-1; maybe TRBD1 (5 bases). CDR1 and CDR2 from the germline V gene are SGHRS and YFSETQ. V dropped 4 bases and J dropped 3 bases, with 13 bases sitting between them. The CDR3 runs to 14 residues. The CDR3 reads CASSPIAGDTEAFF. CDR3 nucleotide sequence: TGCGCCAGCAGCCCGATTGCGGGGGACACTGAAGCTTTCTTT.

This chain joins TRBV6-2 or TRBV6-3 and TRBJ1-1; possibly TRBD1 for D (5 bases). The germline CDR1 and CDR2 sequences are MNHEY and SVGEGT. The length of the CDR3 is 15 residues. Trimming stripped 0 bases from V and 2 bases from J, with 10 bases between. CDR3 amino acids: CASSYSYRRNTEAFF. DNA for the CDR3: TGTGCCAGCAGTTACTCTTACAGGAGAAACACTGAAGCTTTCTTT.

V is TRBV10-3 and J is TRBJ1-2; 8 bases agree with TRBD1. V shed 6 bases and J 8 bases; nucleotides not matched to a gene: 17. The length of the CDR3 is 16 residues. Germline-derived CDR1 and CDR2 are ENHRY and SYGVKD. The CDR3 region is CAIREILVQGAGGYTF. The CDR3 DNA is TGTGCCATCAGGGAGATCCTGGTTCAGGGGGCAGGAGGCTACACCTTC.

The CDR3 nucleotides read TGTGCCAGCAGCTTAGGTGGGACAGGGGTTCATGAGCAGTTCTTC. Translation: CASSLGGTGVHEQFF. The V gene is TRBV7-2, the J gene TRBJ2-1; 10 bases align to TRBD1. This CDR3 contains 15 residues. Germline lookup yields CDR1 SGHTA and CDR2 FQGNSA. The V segment lost 1 base and the J segment 8 bases; nucleotides outside the gene matches: 5.

The chain links TRBV5-4 to TRBJ1-1, with D perhaps matching TRBD1 (5 bases). CDR3 length equals 14 residues. CDR1 and CDR2 from the germline V gene are SGHNT and YYREEE (reference sequence). Trimming left V 4 bases short and J 5 bases short, with 15 bases between. CDR3 sequence: CASSPGGGSTEAFF. The CDR3, as DNA: TGTGCCAGCAGCCCTGGCGGGGGGAGTACTGAAGCTTTCTTT.

This chain joins TRBV6-5 and TRBJ2-2; tentatively, D is TRBD2 (6 bases). This CDR3 is 15 amino acids long. Per the germline V gene, CDR1 is MNHEY and CDR2 is SVGAGI. V lost 6 bases and J 0 bases, leaving 11 bases between the germline ends. CDR3 amino acids: CASRPRGSNTGELFF. In DNA form, the CDR3 reads TGTGCCAGCAGACCCCGGGGGTCGAACACCGGGGAGCTGTTTTTT.

This clone was counted a single time. The rearrangement joins TRBV27 to TRBJ2-1; 7 bases align to TRBD2. CDR1 MNHEY and CDR2 SMNVEV come from the germline V gene (reference sequence). V lost 4 bases, J lost 2 bases, and 8 bases stayed unmatched. CDR3 size: 16 residues. The CDR3 protein is CASSSAGDRPYNEQFF. The CDR3 DNA reads TGTGCCAGCAGTTCCGCGGGGGATAGACCCTACAATGAGCAGTTCTTC.

This clone has only one observation. This rearrangement joins TRBV5-6 to TRBJ2-3; 8 nucleotides agree with TRBD2. V shed 4 bases and J 4 bases; nucleotides not matched to a gene: 8. The CDR3 loop spans 15 amino acids. Per the germline V gene, CDR1 is SGHDT and CDR2 is YYEEEE. The DNA for the CDR3 is TGTGCCAGCAGCCACATAGCGGGATCCGCAGATACGCAGTATTTT. It is translated as CASSHIAGSADTQYF.

This chain links TRBV27 with TRBJ2-7; tentative D call: TRBD2 (6 bases). Between the trimmed V and J ends, which lost 4 bases and 0 bases, there was a span of 13 bases. CDR1 and CDR2 from the germline V gene are MNHEY and SMNVEV (reference sequence). The CDR3 extends over 15 amino acids. The CDR3 region has the DNA TGTGCCAGCAGTTGGCGGGACTCAAACTCCTACGAGCAGTACTTC. This codes for CASSWRDSNSYEQYF.